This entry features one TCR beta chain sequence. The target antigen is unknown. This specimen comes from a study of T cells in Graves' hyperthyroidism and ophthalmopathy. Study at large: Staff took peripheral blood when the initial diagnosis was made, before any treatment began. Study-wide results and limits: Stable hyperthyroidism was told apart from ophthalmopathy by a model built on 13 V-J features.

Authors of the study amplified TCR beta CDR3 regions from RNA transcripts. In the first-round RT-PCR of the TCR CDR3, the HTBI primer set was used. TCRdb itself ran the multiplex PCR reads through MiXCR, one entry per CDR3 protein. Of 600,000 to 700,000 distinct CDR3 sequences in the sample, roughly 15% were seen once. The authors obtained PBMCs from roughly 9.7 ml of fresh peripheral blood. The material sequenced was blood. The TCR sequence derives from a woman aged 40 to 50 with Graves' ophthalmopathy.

CDR3 sequence: CASSVGLAGSDTQYF. CDR3 DNA sequence: TGTGCCAGCAGCGTAGGGCTAGCGGGTTCAGATACGCAGTATTTT. The chain has TRBV9 and TRBJ2-3; 8 nucleotides match TRBD2. Germline V gene data show CDR1 as SGDLS and CDR2 as YYNGEE. After removal of 0 bases from V and 4 bases from J, the junction contained 4 bases not matched to a gene. There are 15 residues in the CDR3.